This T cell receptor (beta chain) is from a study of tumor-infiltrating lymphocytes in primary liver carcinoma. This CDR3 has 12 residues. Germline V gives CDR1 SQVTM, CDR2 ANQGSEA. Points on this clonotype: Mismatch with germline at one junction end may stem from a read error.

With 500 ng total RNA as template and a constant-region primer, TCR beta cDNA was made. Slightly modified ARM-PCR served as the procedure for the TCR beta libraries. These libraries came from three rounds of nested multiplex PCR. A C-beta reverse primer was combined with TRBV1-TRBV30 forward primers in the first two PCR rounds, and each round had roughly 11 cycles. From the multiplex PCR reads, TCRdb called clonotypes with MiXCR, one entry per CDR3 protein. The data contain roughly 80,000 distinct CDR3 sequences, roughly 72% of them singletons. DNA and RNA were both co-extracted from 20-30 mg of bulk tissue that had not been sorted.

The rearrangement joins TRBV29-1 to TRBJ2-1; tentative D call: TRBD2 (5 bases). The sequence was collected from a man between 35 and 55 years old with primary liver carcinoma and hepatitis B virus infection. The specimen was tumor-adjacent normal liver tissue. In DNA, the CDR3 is TGCAACGTTGAGGGTCTCGGGAATGAGCAGTTCTTC. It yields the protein CNVEGLGNEQFF.